The 20 T cell receptor beta chains given below trace back to one sample, sequenced in a study of cytomegalovirus exposure and HLA in healthy donors. PCR amplification relied on 60 Vbeta primers (plus 13 Jbeta primers). The table came from immunoSEQ multiplex PCR; TCRdb's copy has only in-frame clones and leaves some out. The sample consists of approximately 54,000 clones, less than 85% of them appearing once. The sequenced material came from PBMCs. The receptor source for this set is a woman aged 18 to 35 in good health and CMV-seronegative.

In the case of this clone: A junction end diverges from the germline sequence, so it may reflect a read error. The chain joins TRBV28 to TRBJ2-6; the match to TRBD2 covers 7 bases. The CDR3 is 14 amino acids. Germline V gene lookup returns CDR1 MDHEN and CDR2 SYDVKM. CDR3 sequence: CASRKRDGANGLTF. The CDR3 DNA is TGTGCCAGCAGAAAGCGGGATGGGGCCAACGGCCTGACTTTC.

The chain is built from TRBV16 and TRBJ1-5, with D possibly being TRBD1 (5 bases). The CDR3 has 15 amino acids. Trimming pared 5 bases from V and 3 bases from J, leaving 14 bases between. Germline V gives CDR1 KGHSY, CDR2 FQNENV. CDR3 sequence: CASSGSGRANQPQHF. CDR3 DNA: TGTGCCAGCAGCGGTTCGGGCAGGGCCAATCAGCCCCAGCATTTT.

CDR3 sequence reads: CASRGVGYTF. The DNA for the CDR3 is TGTGCCAGCAGGGGAGTTGGCTACACCTTC. The chain links TRBV9 to TRBJ1-2; D remains unclear. The CDR3 runs 10 residues. The germline gives CDR1 SGDLS, CDR2 YYNGEE. The V gene lost 5 bases and the J gene lost 7 bases, with 6 bases spanning the gap.

This clone came up a few times. This chain connects TRBV9 to TRBJ1-4; D gene uncertain. Per the germline V gene, CDR1 is SGDLS and CDR2 is YYNGEE. This CDR3 contains 14 residues. V lost 1 base and J 0 bases, leaving 4 bases between the germline ends. CDR3 bases: TGTGCCAGCAGCGTAACAGCAACTAATGAAAAACTGTTTTTT. It is translated as CASSVTATNEKLFF.

This chain links TRBV27 with TRBJ2-2; D might be TRBD1 (6 bases). Trimming removed 6 bases at V and 5 bases at J, with 19 bases between. CDR1 and CDR2 from the germline V gene are MNHEY and SMNVEV (reference sequence). This CDR3 region has 16 residues. The CDR3 reads CASRDLIQGRTGELFF. The CDR3 nucleotides read TGTGCCAGCAGAGACCTGATACAGGGTAGGACCGGGGAGCTGTTTTTT.

The chain employs TRBV20-1 and TRBJ1-5; D call uncertain. V lost 7 bases to trimming and J lost 5 bases, with 9 bases between them. The CDR3 length is 11 residues. CDR1 and CDR2 from the germline V gene are DFQATT and SNEGSKA (reference sequence). This CDR3 is CSGGLDQPQHF. In DNA, the CDR3 is TGCAGTGGAGGTCTCGATCAGCCCCAGCATTTT.

This clone has more than one count but fewer than ten. The genes are TRBV6-1 and TRBJ2-1, with TRBD2 matching over 9 bases. Germline V gene sequence: CDR1 MNHNS, CDR2 SASEGT. Germline trimming cut 3 bases from V and 9 bases from J; bases unmatched to any gene: 9. The CDR3 covers 15 residues. As DNA, the CDR3 is TGTGCCAGCAGTGACCGCGGGAGGGCCTTTGGTGAGCAGTTCTTC. Translation: CASSDRGRAFGEQFF.

This clone appeared a single time. Here the CDR3 reads CAWSVTSGGVEQYF. DNA for the CDR3: TGTGCCTGGAGTGTAACTAGCGGGGGGGTCGAGCAGTACTTC. This chain links TRBV30 with TRBJ2-7; 13 positions agree with TRBD2. CDR1 and CDR2 (germline): GTSNPN, SVGIG (reference sequence). With 0 bases clipped from V and 6 bases from J, the junction kept 2 bases outside the gene matches. The length of the CDR3 is 14 residues.

This sequence joins TRBV7-2 and TRBJ2-1; TRBD2 matches 7 bases. The germline V gene encodes CDR1 SGHTA and CDR2 FQGNSA. The CDR3 contains 15 residues. The junction had 7 bases not matched to a gene; V was cut back by 8 bases and J by 0 bases. CDR3 DNA sequence: TGTGCCAGCGGTTCTAGCGGCCTCTCCTACAATGAGCAGTTCTTC. Translated: CASGSSGLSYNEQFF.

The genes are TRBV21-1 and TRBJ2-1; the table's D call, TRBD2, was not checked against the DNA. TRBV21-1 is flagged as a pseudogene. The CDR3 contains 19 residues. The CDR3 DNA is TGTGCCAGCAGCAAAGCGCTGGCGGGGCCACAGGATTCCTACAATGAGCAGTTCTTC. Its protein product is CASSKALAGPQDSYNEQFF.

The V call is TRBV30, the J call TRBJ1-3; maybe TRBD1 (6 bases). Germline V gene sequence: CDR1 GTSNPN, CDR2 SVGIG (reference sequence). The CDR3 spans 14 residues. Trimming stripped 4 bases from V and 1 base from J, with 11 bases between. CDR3 nucleotides: TGTGCCTGGACCCGGACAGAATCTGGAAACACCATATATTTT. The encoded protein is CAWTRTESGNTIYF.

The V and J genes are TRBV6-6 and TRBJ2-7, with 8 bases that match TRBD1. Germline CDR1 reads MNHNY; CDR2 reads SVGAGI (reference sequence). V gave up 2 bases and J gave up 4 bases; unmatched junction bases: 7. This CDR3 contains 15 residues. In nucleotides, the CDR3 is TGTGCCAGCAGTTACCTCGGACAGGGAGGATACGAGCAGTACTTC. This gives the protein CASSYLGQGGYEQYF.

The chain joins TRBV6-6 to TRBJ2-7, with TRBD2 matching 8 bases. CDR1 and CDR2 from the germline V gene are MNHNY and SVGAGI (reference sequence). Trimming cost V 3 bases and J 0 bases; bases outside gene matches: 4. CDR3 length: 15 residues. For the CDR3, the DNA is TGTGCCAGCAGTTATACTAGCGGCAGCTCCTACGAGCAGTACTTC. This sequence encodes CASSYTSGSSYEQYF.

The chain couples TRBV2 to TRBJ1-1; TRBD1 might be the D (6 bases). Deletions cut 3 bases from V and 1 base from J, with 9 bases between. CDR3 length: 14 residues. Germline V lookup: CDR1 SNHLY, CDR2 FYNNEI. The CDR3 nucleotides read TGTGCCAGCAGTGATCAGGGGTCGAACACTGAAGCTTTCTTT. It yields the protein CASSDQGSNTEAFF.

This clone has only a few counts. The chain combines TRBV28 with TRBJ2-7; 12 bases are a match to TRBD2. Germline CDR1 is MDHEN and CDR2 is SYDVKM. Unmatched junction bases numbered 10, after V lost 6 bases and J lost 7 bases. The CDR3 runs 15 residues. CDR3 amino acids: CASRPRLAGAGEQYF. In DNA form, the CDR3 reads TGTGCCAGCAGGCCTAGACTAGCGGGAGCGGGAGAGCAGTACTTC. The full variable domain, rest sourced from reference TRBV28 and TRBJ2-7, is DVKVTQSSRYLVKRTGEKVFLECVQDMDHENMFWYRQDPGLGLRLIYFSYDVKMKEKGDIPEGYSVSREKKERFSLILESASTNQTSMYLCASRPRLAGAGEQYFGPGTRLTVT.

The chain has TRBV6-1 and TRBJ1-2; D is unresolved. The CDR3 totals 12 residues. In germline, CDR1 is MNHNS, CDR2 SASEGT. The germline V and J ends were trimmed by 8 bases and 0 bases, with 7 bases remaining between them. In DNA form, the CDR3 reads TGTGCCAGCTGCCCAGCTAACTATGGCTACACCTTC. This encodes CASCPANYGYTF.

The chain employs TRBV7-9 and TRBJ1-1; D gene unclear. Germline V gene data show CDR1 as SEHNR and CDR2 as FQNEAQ (reference sequence). This CDR3 is 14 amino acids long. V lost 1 base and J 5 bases, leaving 11 bases between the germline ends. The DNA of the CDR3 is TGTGCCAGCAGCTTAGAGGCGGGGTTTACTGAAGCTTTCTTT. This translates into CASSLEAGFTEAFF. The full variable domain, with the rest looked up from reference TRBV7-9 and TRBJ1-1, is DTGVSQNPRHKITKRGQNVTFRCDPISEHNRLYWYRQTLGQGPEFLTYFQNEAQLEKSRLLSDRFSAERPKGSFSTLEIQRTEQGDSAMYLCASSLEAGFTEAFFGQGTRLTVV.

The chain has TRBV7-2 and TRBJ1-2, with D tentatively TRBD1 (6 bases). This CDR3 spans 16 amino acids. Trimming removed 0 bases from V and 8 bases from J, with 19 bases in between. Germline V gene lookup returns CDR1 SGHTA and CDR2 FQGNSA. The CDR3 region is CASSLAQGTDVRGYTF. The CDR3 DNA is TGTGCCAGCAGCTTAGCGCAGGGGACGGATGTGAGAGGCTACACCTTC.

The chain uses TRBV6-1 and TRBJ1-5, with unresolved D. V gave up 0 bases and J gave up 6 bases, with 12 bases separating them. The V gene's germline CDR1 is MNHNS and CDR2 SASEGT. The CDR3 is 15 amino acids. CDR3 residues: CASSEAGEGTQPQHF. The CDR3, as DNA: TGTGCCAGCAGTGAAGCGGGAGAGGGCACTCAGCCCCAGCATTTT.

The V gene is TRBV6-5, the J gene TRBJ2-5; TRBD1 agrees at 11 bases. Trimming cost V 2 bases and J 4 bases; bases outside gene matches: 6. This CDR3 contains 16 residues. CDR1 and CDR2 from the germline V gene are MNHEY and SVGAGI. CDR3 in amino acids: CASSYRGQGVGETQYF. The CDR3 coding sequence is TGTGCCAGCAGTTACAGGGGACAGGGGGTAGGAGAGACCCAGTACTTC.